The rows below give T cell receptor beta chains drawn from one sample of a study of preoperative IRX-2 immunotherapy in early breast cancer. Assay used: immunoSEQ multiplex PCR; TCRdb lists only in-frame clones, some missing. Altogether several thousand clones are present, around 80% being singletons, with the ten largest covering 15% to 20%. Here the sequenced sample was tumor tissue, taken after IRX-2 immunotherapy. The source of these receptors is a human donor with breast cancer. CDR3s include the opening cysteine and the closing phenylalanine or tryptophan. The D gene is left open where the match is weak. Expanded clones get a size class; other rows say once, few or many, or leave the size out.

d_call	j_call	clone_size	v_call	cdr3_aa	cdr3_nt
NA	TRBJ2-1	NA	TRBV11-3	CASSPEATYNEQFF	TGTGCCAGCAGCCCAGAGGCCACTTACAATGAGCAGTTCTTC
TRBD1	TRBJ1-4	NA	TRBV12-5	CASALLPWDRENEKLFF	TGTGCTAGTGCCTTGCTGCCTTGGGACAGGGAGAATGAAAAACTGTTTTTT
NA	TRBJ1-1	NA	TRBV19	CASNIGLSTEAFF	TGTGCCAGTAATATTGGGCTGAGCACTGAAGCTTTCTTT
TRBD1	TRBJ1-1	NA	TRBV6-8	CASTKYGQGNTEAFF	TGTGCCAGCACCAAATACGGACAGGGGAACACTGAAGCTTTCTTT
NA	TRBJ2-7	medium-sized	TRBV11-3	CASRPLGGGISSYEQYF	TGTGCCAGCAGACCACTAGGGGGGGGCATTAGCTCCTACGAGCAGTACTTC
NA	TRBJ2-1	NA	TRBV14	CASSTFAGTTSYNEQFF	TGTGCCAGCAGCACATTCGCCGGGACGACCTCCTACAATGAGCAGTTCTTC
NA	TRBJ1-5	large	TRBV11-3	CASSLHGGGNQPQHF	TGTGCCAGCAGCTTACATGGGGGTGGCAATCAGCCCCAGCATTTT
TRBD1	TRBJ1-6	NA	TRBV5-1	CASSLGSGGYNSPLHF	TGCGCCAGCAGCTTGGGGTCAGGGGGCTATAATTCACCCCTCCACTTT
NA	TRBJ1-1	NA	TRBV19	CASSGRNRVANTEAFF	TGTGCCAGTAGTGGTAGGAACAGGGTCGCGAACACTGAAGCTTTCTTT
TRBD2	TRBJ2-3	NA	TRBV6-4	CASKERGVTDTQYF	TGTGCCAGCAAAGAGCGGGGGGTCACAGATACGCAGTATTTT
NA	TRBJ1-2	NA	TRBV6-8	CASSPAVLINYGYTF	TGTGCCAGCAGTCCCGCGGTGCTAATTAACTATGGCTACACCTTC
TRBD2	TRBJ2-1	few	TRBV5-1	CASTRGLASYNEQFF	TGCGCCAGCACTCGGGGACTAGCCTCCTACAATGAGCAGTTCTTC
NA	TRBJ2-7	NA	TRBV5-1	CASSSTGTETYEQYF	TGCGCCAGCAGCAGTACCGGGACCGAGACCTACGAGCAGTACTTC
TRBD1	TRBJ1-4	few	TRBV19	CASTLRGRTNEKLFF	TGTGCCAGTACCCTAAGGGGGCGTACTAATGAAAAACTGTTTTTT
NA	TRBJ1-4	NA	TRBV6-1	CASSEVRRTNEKLFF	TGTGCCAGCAGTGAAGTTCGGCGGACTAATGAAAAACTGTTTTTT
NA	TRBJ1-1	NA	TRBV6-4	CASSERGLDTEAFF	TGTGCCAGCAGCGAAAGGGGCTTGGACACTGAAGCTTTCTTT
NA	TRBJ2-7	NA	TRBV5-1	CASSPNRGGSYEQYF	TGCGCCAGCAGCCCAAACAGGGGGGGATCCTACGAGCAGTACTTC
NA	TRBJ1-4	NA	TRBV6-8	CASSYGGAGEKLFF	TGTGCCAGCAGTTACGGGGGGGCAGGGGAAAAACTGTTTTTT
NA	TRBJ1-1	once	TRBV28	CASSLLTGRGFF	TGTGCCAGCAGTTTATTGACAGGACGGGGTTTCTTT
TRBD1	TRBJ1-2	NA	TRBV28	CASRTAAGGWGYTF	TGTGCCAGCAGGACCGCGGCAGGGGGATGGGGCTACACCTTC
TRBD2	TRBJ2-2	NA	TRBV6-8	CASNRLAANTGELFF	TGTGCCAGCAACAGACTAGCGGCGAACACCGGGGAGCTGTTTTTT
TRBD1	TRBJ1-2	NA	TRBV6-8	CASSLDRKYGYTF	TGTGCCAGCAGTTTGGACAGGAAGTATGGCTACACCTTC
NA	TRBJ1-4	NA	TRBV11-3	CASSLGQGRDEKLFF	TGTGCCAGCAGCTTGGGGCAGGGTCGGGATGAAAAACTGTTTTTT
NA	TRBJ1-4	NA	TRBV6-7	CASSEATGLGTNEKLFF	TGTGCCAGCAGTGAAGCGACAGGCCTCGGAACTAATGAAAAACTGTTTTTT
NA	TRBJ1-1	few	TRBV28	CASSFPTRGETTEAFF	TGTGCCAGCAGTTTTCCCACTAGAGGGGAAACAACTGAAGCTTTCTTT
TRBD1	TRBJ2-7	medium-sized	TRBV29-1	CSVARDRSYEQYF	TGCAGCGTTGCCCGGGACAGGTCCTACGAGCAGTACTTC
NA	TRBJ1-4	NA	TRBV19	CASSSWDIATNEKLFF	TGTGCCAGTAGTTCCTGGGACATAGCAACTAATGAAAAACTGTTTTTT
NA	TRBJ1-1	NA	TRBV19	CASSPRGSGTEAFF	TGTGCCAGTAGTCCCCGGGGCAGCGGGACTGAAGCTTTCTTT
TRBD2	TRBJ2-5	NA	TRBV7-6	CASTQRGGQETQYF	TGTGCCAGCACCCAGCGGGGGGGCCAAGAGACCCAGTACTTC
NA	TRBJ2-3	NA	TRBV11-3	CASSLGGDTDTQYF	TGTGCCAGCAGCTTGGGGGGCGACACAGATACGCAGTATTTT
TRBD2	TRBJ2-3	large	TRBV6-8	CATTSGGGADTQYF	TGTGCCACCACTAGCGGGGGGGGCGCAGATACGCAGTATTTT
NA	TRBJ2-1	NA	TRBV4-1	CASSQEWRSYNEQFF	TGCGCCAGCAGCCAAGAATGGAGGTCCTACAATGAGCAGTTCTTC
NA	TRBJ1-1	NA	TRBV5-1	CASSLSSQNTEAFF	TGCGCCAGCAGCTTGTCCAGTCAGAACACTGAAGCTTTCTTT